A single sample is the source of the 12 T cell receptor beta chains below, sequenced in a study of beta chain features in type 1 diabetes. The isolated RNA, all of it, was reverse transcribed, so expressed TCRB transcripts were what got sequenced. Assay used: immunoSEQ multiplex PCR; TCRdb lists only in-frame clones, some missing. The data hold 860,000 or so clones, with 15% to 20% observed a single time. Material for sequencing was naive CD4+ T cells from blood. The receptors here all came from a woman between 18 and 30 years old in good health.

V gene TRBV7-9 combines with J gene TRBJ2-7; 8 nucleotides align to TRBD2. The CDR3 has 17 amino acids. V lost 0 bases, J lost 2 bases, and 9 bases stayed unmatched. The germline V gene has CDR1 SEHNR and CDR2 FQNEAQ (reference sequence). The CDR3 spells CASSLANGLAQTYEQYF. CDR3 nucleotide sequence: TGTGCCAGCAGCTTAGCGAACGGACTAGCACAAACCTACGAGCAGTACTTC.

J is TRBJ2-6 and V is TRBV19; tentatively, D is TRBD1 (6 bases). This CDR3 region has 18 residues. CDR1 is LNHDA, CDR2 SQIVND, per germline (reference sequence). The V end was cut by 1 base, the J end by 0 bases, with 13 bases between. The CDR3 DNA sequence: TGTGCCAGTAGTATAGGACAGGACCATCTCTCTGGGGCCAACGTCCTGACTTTC. Protein: CASSIGQDHLSGANVLTF.

This clone was counted only a few times. This chain joins TRBV7-9 and TRBJ2-1, with D possibly matching TRBD2 (5 bases). The CDR3 totals 15 residues. Trimming shortened V by 1 base and J by 5 bases, and 12 bases separated the two germline ends. Germline V CDR1 and CDR2: SEHNR, FQNEAQ (reference sequence). CDR3 coding DNA: TGTGCCAGCAGCTTAGTTTCCGGGAAAGACAATGAGCAGTTCTTC. Encoded protein: CASSLVSGKDNEQFF.

The chain has TRBV7-2 and TRBJ2-5; D may correspond to TRBD1 or TRBD2 (5 bases each). The CDR3 has 16 amino acids. Germline assignment: CDR1 SGHTA and CDR2 FQGNSA. V dropped 4 bases and J dropped 1 base, with 16 bases sitting between them. As DNA, the CDR3 is TGTGCCAGCAGCTACGCGACGAGGGGACCCCAAGAGACCCAGTACTTC. It codes for CASSYATRGPQETQYF.

The chain combines TRBV5-1 with TRBJ2-6; 8 nucleotides align to TRBD1. The germline V gene has CDR1 SGHRS and CDR2 YFSETQ. Losses at the gene ends were 4 bases for V and 4 bases for J; bases not matched to a gene: 10. The CDR3 runs to 17 residues. The CDR3 sequence is CASSQTTGAAGANVLTF. The CDR3 nucleotides are TGCGCCAGCAGCCAGACGACAGGGGCGGCAGGGGCCAACGTCCTGACTTTC.

The V gene is TRBV5-1, the J gene TRBJ2-5; D possibly uses TRBD1 or TRBD2 (5 bases each). V shed 4 bases and J shed 1 base, with 11 bases lying between them. CDR3 length: 14 amino acids. Germline-derived CDR1 and CDR2 are SGHRS and YFSETQ. The CDR3 sequence: CASSSGAGQETQYF. The CDR3 bases are TGCGCCAGCAGCAGTGGGGCGGGCCAAGAGACCCAGTACTTC.

V is TRBV28 and J is TRBJ1-2, with D possibly TRBD1 on 6 matching bases. Germline CDR1 and CDR2: MDHEN and SYDVKM. The CDR3 loop spans 14 amino acids. V was cut by 11 bases and J by 0 bases, with 16 bases left in between. CDR3 protein: CAGKTGTANYGYTF. CDR3 nucleotide sequence: TGTGCCGGAAAGACAGGAACCGCTAACTATGGCTACACCTTC.

DNA for the CDR3: TGTGCCAGTAGTATTACTGGGGCCAACGTCCTGACTTTC. Translation gives CASSITGANVLTF. The V call is TRBV19, the J call TRBJ2-6; D unresolved. Germline V lookup: CDR1 LNHDA, CDR2 SQIVND (reference sequence). The CDR3 has 13 residues. The V end lost 3 bases, the J end lost 2 bases, and 2 bases lay between the germline ends.

This clone was seen once. The chain employs TRBV28 and TRBJ1-4; tentatively, D is TRBD1 (6 bases). The CDR3 is made up of 13 amino acids. The V end was cut by 8 bases, the J end by 6 bases, with 13 bases between. The germline V gene encodes CDR1 MDHEN and CDR2 SYDVKM. The CDR3, as DNA: TGTGCCAGCGGAACAGGGAGCTATGAAAAACTGTTTTTT. Translation: CASGTGSYEKLFF.

V and J are TRBV27 and TRBJ2-7; tentatively, D is TRBD1 (6 bases). Trimming shortened V by 5 bases and J by 0 bases, and 17 bases separated the two germline ends. Germline V gene sequence: CDR1 MNHEY, CDR2 SMNVEV (reference sequence). The CDR3 runs 16 residues. CDR3 region: CASSPGQGRSSYEQYF. The CDR3 DNA reads TGTGCCAGCAGTCCAGGCCAGGGGCGGTCCTCCTACGAGCAGTACTTC.

This clone was seen more than once but under ten times. The chain links TRBV16 to TRBJ2-3; no reliable D call. From germline, CDR1 is KGHSY and CDR2 FQNENV. CDR3 size: 12 residues. The V gene lost 6 bases and the J gene lost 7 bases, with 11 bases spanning the gap. CDR3 protein: CASSPINNTQYF. CDR3 bases: TGTGCCAGCAGTCCTATAAACAATACGCAGTATTTT.

There are a few counts of this clone. The chain uses TRBV7-9 and TRBJ2-1; D possibly corresponds to TRBD1 (5 bases). Deletions cut 5 bases from V and 9 bases from J, with 8 bases between. This CDR3 comprises 11 residues. From germline, CDR1 is SEHNR and CDR2 FQNEAQ (reference sequence). DNA of the CDR3: TGTGCCAGCAGCCCACAGGCTGAGCAGTTCTTC. It encodes CASSPQAEQFF.